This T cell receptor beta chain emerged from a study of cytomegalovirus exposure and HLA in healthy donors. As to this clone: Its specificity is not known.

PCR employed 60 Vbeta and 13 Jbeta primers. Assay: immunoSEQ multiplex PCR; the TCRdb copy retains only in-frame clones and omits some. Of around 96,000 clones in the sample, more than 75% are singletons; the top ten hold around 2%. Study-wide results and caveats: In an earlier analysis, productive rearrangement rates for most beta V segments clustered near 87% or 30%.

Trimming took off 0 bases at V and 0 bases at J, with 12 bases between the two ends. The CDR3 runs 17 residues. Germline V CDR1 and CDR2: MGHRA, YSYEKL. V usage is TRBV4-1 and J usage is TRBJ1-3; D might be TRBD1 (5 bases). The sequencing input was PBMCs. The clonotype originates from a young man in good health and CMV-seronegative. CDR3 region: CASSQDPAGPSGNTIYF. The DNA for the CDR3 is TGCGCCAGCAGCCAAGACCCGGCGGGGCCCTCTGGAAACACCATATATTTT.